This T cell receptor (beta chain) was retrieved from a study of shared clonotypes between healthy human individuals. Selected positively for CCR7 and CD45RO-negative, naive CD8 cells excluded terminally differentiated effector memory CD45RA+ cells. Germline V gene data show CDR1 as MNHEY and CDR2 as SMNVEV (reference sequence). The J segment lost 2 bases and the V segment lost 4 bases, leaving 4 bases of the junction unmatched. This CDR3 spans 15 amino acids. Sequencing was performed with immunoSEQ multiplex PCR; in TCRdb, only in-frame clones are kept and a portion is missing. This table has some 2,000,000 clones, less than 95% appearing once. The sample holds one count of this clone.

This clonotype originated in a young man in good health. The source material was naive CD8+ T cells sorted from blood. The rearrangement uses TRBV27 and TRBJ2-7; TRBD2 aligns across 11 bases. The CDR3 is CASSSTSGAAYEQYF. The CDR3 DNA sequence: TGTGCCAGCAGTTCGACTAGCGGGGCCGCCTACGAGCAGTACTTC.